A selection of T cell receptor beta chains follows, all from one sample in a study of blood T cell repertoires in COVID-19. Profiled with immunoSEQ multiplex PCR; TCRdb holds only in-frame clones, not every one. The sample yields about 500,000 clones, around 90% seen once. The sequenced material came from PBMCs or T cells enriched from blood (not recorded which). The receptors derive from a woman aged 18 to 35 who had recovered from COVID-19. The CDR3 runs from the conserved cysteine through the conserved F or W. Each record gives: CDR3 DNA, CDR3 protein, clone size, J gene, D gene, V gene. A D gene is named only where the DNA matches it firmly. The size field is filled for only some rows; it gives once, few, many or a size class.

TGTGCCAGCAGCCCCTCAGATTATAGCAATCAGCCCCAGCATTTT | CASSPSDYSNQPQHF | - | TRBJ1-5 | - | TRBV7-2
TGTGCCAGCAGGAGACAGAGCTCCTATAATTCACCCCTCCACTTT | CASRRQSSYNSPLHF | - | TRBJ1-6 | - | TRBV2
TGTGCCAGCAGCCTTGGGGGGGAAAAACTGTTTTTT | CASSLGGEKLFF | - | TRBJ1-4 | - | TRBV3-1/TRBV3-2
TGTGCCACCAGCACAGGGGGGAACTATGGCTACACCTTC | CATSTGGNYGYTF | - | TRBJ1-2 | TRBD1 | TRBV15
TGTGCCAGCAGTCAGGGTATGACGCTCGAGCAGTACTTC | CASSQGMTLEQYF | - | TRBJ2-7 | - | TRBV27
TGCGCCAGCAGTGACAGAGACAGGGAGACCCAGTACTTC | CASSDRDRETQYF | - | TRBJ2-5 | - | TRBV10-2
TGTGCCAGCAGCTTAAGCGCCCAGAGCACCGGGGAGCTGTTTTTT | CASSLSAQSTGELFF | - | TRBJ2-2 | - | TRBV11-2
TGTGCCAGCAGACAGGGTGGTGATGAAAAACTGTTTTTT | CASRQGGDEKLFF | - | TRBJ1-4 | - | TRBV28
TGTGCCAGCAGCTTTCAGGGTTATAATTCACCCCTCCACTTT | CASSFQGYNSPLHF | few | TRBJ1-6 | - | TRBV5-5
TGTGCCAGCAGCCAAGAGGCGGCGGGGGTCGTATCAGATACGCAGTATTTT | CASSQEAAGVVSDTQYF | - | TRBJ2-3 | TRBD2 | TRBV3-1/TRBV3-2
TGCGCCAGCAGTGTATATAGGGGGACGAACACCGGGGAGCTGTTTTTT | CASSVYRGTNTGELFF | - | TRBJ2-2 | - | TRBV10-1
TGTGCCAGCAGCGTGGGACAGGCCTCACTCGAGCAGTACTTC | CASSVGQASLEQYF | once | TRBJ2-7 | TRBD1 | TRBV3-1/TRBV3-2
TGTGCCAGTAGTAGACAGGGAAGAGAGACCCAGTACTTC | CASSRQGRETQYF | - | TRBJ2-5 | TRBD1 | TRBV19
TGTGCCAGCAGGCTGACAGGGGGCGGTCAGGCTTTCTTT | CASRLTGGGQAFF | - | TRBJ1-1 | TRBD1 | TRBV12-3/TRBV12-4
TGTGCCATCAGTGGACCTCCGGGACAGGTCTCCTACGAGCAGTACTTC | CAISGPPGQVSYEQYF | - | TRBJ2-7 | TRBD1 | TRBV10-3
TGTGCCAGCAGCCCAGGGCAGGGGGCGGACTATGGCTACACCTTC | CASSPGQGADYGYTF | - | TRBJ1-2 | TRBD1 | TRBV11-2
TGTGCCTGGAGTGTAACTAGCGGGGGGGCGCCTGTATACAATGAGCAGTTCTTC | CAWSVTSGGAPVYNEQFF | - | TRBJ2-1 | TRBD2 | TRBV30
TGTGCCAGTAGTGCCCCGACAGGGCTCAATACTGAAGCTTTCTTT | CASSAPTGLNTEAFF | - | TRBJ1-1 | TRBD1 | TRBV19
TGTGCCAGTAGTATCGGGAGGAGGGGACCCCAGCATTTT | CASSIGRRGPQHF | few | TRBJ1-5 | - | TRBV19
TGTGCCAGCAGCCAAGGGACGGGGGGGAACACCTTC | CASSQGTGGNTF | - | TRBJ1-2 | - | TRBV3-1/TRBV3-2
TGTGCCAGCAGCTTAGAGGGGGGGAGCTACACCTTC | CASSLEGGSYTF | - | TRBJ1-2 | - | TRBV7-2
TGTGCCAGCTTTAGAACGACAGGGTCGGGTGAAAAACTGTTTTTT | CASFRTTGSGEKLFF | - | TRBJ1-4 | TRBD1 | TRBV2